The present entry profiles one TCR beta chain with its context. The V and J ends lost 2 bases and 6 bases respectively, with 15 bases between them. The germline CDR1 and CDR2 sequences are MRHNA and SNTAGT. CDR3 length: 15 residues. The source of the sample is a study of blood T cell repertoires in COVID-19. Methods used by the authors: Amplification of reference gene primers provided the estimated nucleated cell counts. TCRdb's table, derived via immunoSEQ multiplex PCR, lists solely in-frame clones and lacks some. V and J calls and clone size come straight from that table; D and trimming were deduced from the DNA. The sample has tens of thousands of clones; roughly 83% are singletons.

The sample comprised peripheral blood. This sequence was found in a man aged 35-49 years with acute or convalescent COVID-19. This chain uses TRBV6-4 with TRBJ2-3; maybe TRBD2 (7 bases). The CDR3 DNA is TGTGCCAGCAGTGACGTGCGGGGGCCCTTGGATACGCAGTATTTT. Protein sequence: CASSDVRGPLDTQYF.